The 10 T cell receptor beta chains given below trace back to one sample, sequenced in a study of T cells expressing NK-cell markers. No DNA is given; TCRdb re-called the 5' RACE reads and lists each CDR3 protein once. This sample's table reports about 120,000 distinct CDR3 sequences. The specimen sequenced was blood T cells: a sorted CD56 or NKG2C T cell subset, CD4+ or CD8+ T cells, or bulk PBMC T cells (not recorded which). These receptor sequences come from a woman aged 18-70 years in good health.

This CDR3 reads CASSLLAGGYTGNTIYF. The chain links TRBV7-9 to TRBJ1-3; there is no DNA to check the TCRdb D call of TRBD1. Germline CDR1 SEHNR, CDR2 FQNEAQ (reference sequence). CDR3 length: 17 residues. The whole variable domain, remainder taken from reference TRBV7-9 and TRBJ1-3, is DTGVSQNPRHKITKRGQNVTFRCDPISEHNRLYWYRQTLGQGPEFLTYFQNEAQLEKSRLLSDRFSAERPKGSFSTLEIQRTEQGDSAMYLCASSLLAGGYTGNTIYFGEGSWLTVV.

The chain joins TRBV7-9 to TRBJ2-2; TCRdb lists TRBD2, though no DNA is available to test this call. The CDR3 runs to 16 residues. Germline loops: CDR1 SEHNR, CDR2 FQNEAQ (reference sequence). CDR3 amino acids: CASSPALAGSTGELFF.

This rearrangement joins TRBV7-6 to TRBJ1-2. Per germline, CDR1 SGHVS and CDR2 FNYEAQ. The CDR3 has 15 residues. This chain's CDR3 is CASSLACGYLDGYTF.

V usage is TRBV7-2 and J usage is TRBJ2-1; the TCRdb call, TRBD1, lacks DNA for checking. Germline lookup yields CDR1 SGHTA and CDR2 FQGNSA. The CDR3 sequence is 14 residues long. The CDR3 sequence: CASEGRVAPNEQFF.

The chain is built from TRBV12-3 or TRBV12-4 and TRBJ2-4; TCRdb selects TRBD1, and the lack of DNA leaves this call unchecked. This CDR3 comprises 13 residues. The CDR3 loop reads CASSSTGSNIQYF.

The gene calls are TRBV4-3 and TRBJ2-1; the D call from TCRdb, TRBD1, cannot be confirmed without DNA. Germline CDR1 LGHNA, CDR2 YSLEER. This CDR3 is 15 amino acids long. CDR3 amino acids: CASSQGGFSYNEQFF.

J is TRBJ2-2 and V is TRBV7-8; lacking DNA, the TRBD1 call made by TCRdb goes unchecked. The CDR3 has 16 residues. Germline V gene lookup returns CDR1 SGHVS and CDR2 FQNEAQ. CDR3 residues: CASSSLTGSSTGELFF.

The chain links TRBV7-6 to TRBJ2-1; TCRdb names TRBD1, which stays unverified in the absence of DNA. The V gene's germline CDR1 is SGHVS and CDR2 FNYEAQ. This CDR3 spans 15 amino acids. CDR3 amino acids: CASSLSWGPDNEQFF.

J is TRBJ1-3 and V is TRBV7-2. CDR3 length equals 14 residues. Germline V gene sequence: CDR1 SGHTA, CDR2 FQGNSA. The CDR3 loop reads CASSLDSSGNTIYF.

This sequence joins TRBV15 and TRBJ2-1; the D gene TCRdb calls, TRBD2, cannot be checked with no DNA. Germline assignment: CDR1 LNHNV and CDR2 YYDKDF (reference sequence). The CDR3 contains 15 residues. CDR3 residues: CATSRILAGDNEQFF.